The clone carrying this T cell receptor (beta chain) occurred once. Its matching antigen is unknown. This specimen comes from a study of graft-versus-host responses after intestinal transplantation. Study as a whole: Uniformly, recipients were administered anti-thymocyte globulin induction with subsequent tacrolimus and steroids for around 3 years. General study results and limits: In patients with graft-donor T cell macrochimerism, allograft graft-versus-host to host-versus-graft clonal ratios were high. There were GvH clones found in recipient marrow, and some of them appeared first in ileum or blood. Among circulating GvH clones, peak levels were associated with early post-transplant declines in HvG clones.

Assay used: immunoSEQ multiplex PCR; TCRdb lists only in-frame clones, some missing. Here the sample spans 90,000 to 120,000 clones, 87% being singletons. This CDR3 spans 15 amino acids. The germline V gene has CDR1 SNHLY and CDR2 FYNNEI. Trimming shortened V by 2 bases and J by 6 bases, and 14 bases separated the two germline ends. This material consisted of unstimulated CD4+ T cells sorted from spleen or lymph node cells, taken before transplant. The V call is TRBV2, the J call TRBJ2-1; the D gene is possibly TRBD1 (5 bases). This sequence originates from a human donor who was the organ donor for an intestinal transplant. CDR3 loop: CASSEFGAYSNEQFF. In DNA form, the CDR3 reads TGTGCCAGCAGTGAATTTGGGGCCTACAGCAATGAGCAGTTCTTC.